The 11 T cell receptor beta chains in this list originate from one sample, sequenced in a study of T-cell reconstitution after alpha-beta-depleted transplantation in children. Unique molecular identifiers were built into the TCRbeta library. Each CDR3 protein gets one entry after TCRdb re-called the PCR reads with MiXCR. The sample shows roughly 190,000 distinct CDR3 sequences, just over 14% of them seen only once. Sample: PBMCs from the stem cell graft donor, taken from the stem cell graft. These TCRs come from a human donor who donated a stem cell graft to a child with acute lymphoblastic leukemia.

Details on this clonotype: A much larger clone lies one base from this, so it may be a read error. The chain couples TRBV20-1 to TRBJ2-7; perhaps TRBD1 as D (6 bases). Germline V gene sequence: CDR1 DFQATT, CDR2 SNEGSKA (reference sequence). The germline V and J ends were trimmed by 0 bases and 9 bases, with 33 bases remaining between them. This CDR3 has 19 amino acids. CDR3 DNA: TGCAGTGCTAGAGATCTCGAAACAGAAGGGGGTAAGACAGGACCTGGGCAGTACTTC. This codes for CSARDLETEGGKTGPGQYF.

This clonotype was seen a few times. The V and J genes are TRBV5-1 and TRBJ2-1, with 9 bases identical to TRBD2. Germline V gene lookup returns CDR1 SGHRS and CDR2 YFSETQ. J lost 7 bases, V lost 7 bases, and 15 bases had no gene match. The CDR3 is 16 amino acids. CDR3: CASSAYWAGGKNEQFF. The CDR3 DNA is TGCGCCAGCTCCGCCTATTGGGCGGGAGGGAAGAATGAGCAGTTCTTC.

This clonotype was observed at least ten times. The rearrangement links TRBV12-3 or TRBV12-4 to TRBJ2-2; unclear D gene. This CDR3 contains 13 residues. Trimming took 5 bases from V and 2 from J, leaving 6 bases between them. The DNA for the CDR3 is TGTGCCAGCAGTCTGCGTAACACCGGGGAGCTGTTTTTT. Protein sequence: CASSLRNTGELFF.

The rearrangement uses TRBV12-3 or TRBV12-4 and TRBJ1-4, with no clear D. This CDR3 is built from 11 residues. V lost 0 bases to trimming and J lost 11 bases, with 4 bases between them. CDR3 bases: TGTGCCAGCAGTTTAGCGGGGAAACTGTTTTTT. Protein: CASSLAGKLFF.

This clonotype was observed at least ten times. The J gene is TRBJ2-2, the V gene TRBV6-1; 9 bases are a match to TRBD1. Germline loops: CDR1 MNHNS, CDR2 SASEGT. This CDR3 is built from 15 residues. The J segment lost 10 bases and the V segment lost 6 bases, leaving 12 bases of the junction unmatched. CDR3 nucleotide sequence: TGTGCCAGCAGACCCTCGGGACAGGGTGGGGAGGAGCTGTTTTTT. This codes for CASRPSGQGGEELFF.

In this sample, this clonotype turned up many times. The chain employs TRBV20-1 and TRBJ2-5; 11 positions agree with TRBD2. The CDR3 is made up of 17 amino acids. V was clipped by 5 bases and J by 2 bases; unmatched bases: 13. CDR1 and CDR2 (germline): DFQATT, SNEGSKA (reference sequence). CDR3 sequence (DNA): TGCAGTGCTCAGAAGACTAGCGGGATTAGGGTACAAGAGACCCAGTACTTC. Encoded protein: CSAQKTSGIRVQETQYF.

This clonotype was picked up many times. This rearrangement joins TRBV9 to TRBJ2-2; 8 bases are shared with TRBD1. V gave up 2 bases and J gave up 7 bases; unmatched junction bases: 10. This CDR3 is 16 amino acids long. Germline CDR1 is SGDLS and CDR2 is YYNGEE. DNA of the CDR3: TGTGCCAGCAGCGTCCTCAGACAGGGGAGTGGCGGGGAGCTGTTTTTT. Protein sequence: CASSVLRQGSGGELFF.

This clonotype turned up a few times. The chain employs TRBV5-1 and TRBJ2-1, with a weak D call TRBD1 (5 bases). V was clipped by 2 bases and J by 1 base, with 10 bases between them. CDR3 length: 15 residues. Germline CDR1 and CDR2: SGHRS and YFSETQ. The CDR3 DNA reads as TGCGCCAGCAGCTTACAGACAGATTCCTACAATGAGCAGTTCTTC. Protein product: CASSLQTDSYNEQFF.

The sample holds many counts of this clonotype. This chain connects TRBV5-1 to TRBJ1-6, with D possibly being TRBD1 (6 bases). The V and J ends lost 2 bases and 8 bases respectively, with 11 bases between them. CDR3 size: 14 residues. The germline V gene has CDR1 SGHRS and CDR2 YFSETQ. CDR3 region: CASSFGGRDSPLHF. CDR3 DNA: TGCGCCAGCAGCTTCGGGGGCCGAGATTCACCCCTCCACTTT.

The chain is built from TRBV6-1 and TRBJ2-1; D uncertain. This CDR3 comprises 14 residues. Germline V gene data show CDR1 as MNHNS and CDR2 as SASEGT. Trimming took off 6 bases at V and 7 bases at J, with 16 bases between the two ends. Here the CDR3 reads CASSPQPEANEQFF. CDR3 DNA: TGTGCCAGCAGCCCTCAGCCCGAGGCAAATGAGCAGTTCTTC.

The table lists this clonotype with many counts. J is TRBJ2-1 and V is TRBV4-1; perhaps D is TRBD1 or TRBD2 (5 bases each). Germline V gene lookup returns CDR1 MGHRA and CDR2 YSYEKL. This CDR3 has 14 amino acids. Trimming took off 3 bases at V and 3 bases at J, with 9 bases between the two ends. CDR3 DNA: TGCGCCAGCAGCCAGGGACGAGGCTACAATGAGCAGTTCTTC. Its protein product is CASSQGRGYNEQFF.